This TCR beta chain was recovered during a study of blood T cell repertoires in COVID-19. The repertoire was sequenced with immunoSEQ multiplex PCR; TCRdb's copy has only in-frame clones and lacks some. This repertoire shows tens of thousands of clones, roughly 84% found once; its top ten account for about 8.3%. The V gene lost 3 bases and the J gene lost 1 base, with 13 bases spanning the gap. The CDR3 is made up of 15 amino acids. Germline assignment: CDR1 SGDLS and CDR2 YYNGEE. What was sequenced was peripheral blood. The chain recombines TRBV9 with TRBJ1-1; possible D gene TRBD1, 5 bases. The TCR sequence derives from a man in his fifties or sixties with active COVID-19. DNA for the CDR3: TGTGCCAGCAGCGGGGGGAGGGCGGAGAACACTGAAGCTTTCTTT. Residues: CASSGGRAENTEAFF.